This T cell receptor beta chain stems from a study of T-cell reconstitution after alpha-beta-depleted transplantation in children. The germline V gene encodes CDR1 KGHSY and CDR2 FQNENV. The length of the CDR3 is 13 residues. Trimming left V 8 bases short and J 4 bases short, with 12 bases between. Study conclusions and caveats: The high TCRbeta diversity at day 60 in some patients came from surviving recipient T cells and thymic progenitors. T-cell counts and diversity at one year following transplant were attributed mainly to newly produced T cells. Several hundred rapidly expanded clones from non-depleted graft cells reportedly supplied alpha-beta T cells about two months post-transplant.

A word on this clonotype: The antigen is not known. This may be a read error, as it is one base from a much larger clone.

Preparation of the TCRbeta library was carried out with unique molecular identifiers. Using its own MiXCR run on the PCR reads, TCRdb lists one record per CDR3 protein. The sample contains almost 500,000 distinct CDR3 sequences, 8% to 11% of which appear only once. The TCR comes from a child aged 2-15 years with inherited bone marrow failure, due to receive a stem cell transplant. V is TRBV16 and J is TRBJ2-1; D not resolved. The sequencing used PBMCs, collected before TCRalphabeta/CD19-depleted stem cell transplant. The CDR3 spells CASCGVTYNEQFF. In DNA form, the CDR3 reads TGTGCCAGCTGTGGGGTAACATACAATGAGCAGTTCTTC. Full variable domain (rest looked up from reference TRBV16 and TRBJ2-1): GEEVAQTPKHLVRGEGQKAKLYCAPIKGHSYVFWYQQVLKNEFKFLISFQNENVFDETGMPKERFSAKCLPNSPCSLEIQATKLEDSAVYFCASCGVTYNEQFFGPGTRLTVL.